This TCR beta chain was identified during a study of blood T cells in healthy people across ages. Primers used in a second PCR of roughly 6 to 11 cycles were a sample-barcoded 5' primer and a J-beta primer mix. TCRdb recomputed calls from the 5' RACE reads with MiXCR, one row per CDR3 protein. The repertoire consists of some 1,500,000 distinct CDR3 sequences, with roughly two fifths occurring once and the leading ten covering roughly 3.7%. This receptor was identified in a young woman in good health. Sequencing was done on a sample of blood.

Written as DNA, the CDR3 is TGCGCCAGCAGCTTGGGTAGCGGGGACAGCACAGATACGCAGTATTTT. Residues: CASSLGSGDSTDTQYF. The chain is built from TRBV5-1 and TRBJ2-3, with 8 bases identical to TRBD2. The J segment lost 0 bases and the V segment lost 0 bases, leaving 3 bases of the junction unmatched. Looked up from germline, CDR1 is SGHRS and CDR2 is YFSETQ. The CDR3 is made up of 16 amino acids.